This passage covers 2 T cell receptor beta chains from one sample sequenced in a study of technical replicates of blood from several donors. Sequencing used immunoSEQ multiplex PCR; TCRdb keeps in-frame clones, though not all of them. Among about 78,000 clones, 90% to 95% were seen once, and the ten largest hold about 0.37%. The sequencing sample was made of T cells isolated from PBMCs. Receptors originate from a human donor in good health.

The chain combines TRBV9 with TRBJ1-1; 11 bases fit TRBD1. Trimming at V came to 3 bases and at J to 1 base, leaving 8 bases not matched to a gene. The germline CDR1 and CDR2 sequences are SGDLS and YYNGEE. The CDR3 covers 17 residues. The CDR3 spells CASSGEDRGPENTEAFF. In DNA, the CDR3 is TGTGCCAGCAGCGGAGAGGACAGGGGGCCGGAGAACACTGAAGCTTTCTTT.

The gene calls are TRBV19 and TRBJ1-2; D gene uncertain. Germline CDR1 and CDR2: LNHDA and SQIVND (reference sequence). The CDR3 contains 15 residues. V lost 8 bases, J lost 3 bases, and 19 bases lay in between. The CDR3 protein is CASSLIPQDYYGYTF. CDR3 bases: TGTGCCAGTTCTTTAATCCCACAAGATTACTATGGCTACACCTTC.